The 25 T cell receptor beta chains below were found in one sample sequenced in a study of control samples from healthy donors and cancer patients. The assay was immunoSEQ multiplex PCR, and TCRdb's table has in-frame clones only and misses some. Of about 230,000 clones listed, over 75% are singletons. Source material: PBMCs. Receptors were obtained from a woman aged 60-75 years with lung cancer.

The genes are TRBV6-2 or TRBV6-3 and TRBJ2-7, with 8 bases fitting TRBD2. The length of the CDR3 is 19 residues. The V gene end was trimmed by 0 bases and the J gene end by 4 bases; junction bases not matched to a gene: 17. CDR1 and CDR2 from the germline V gene are MNHEY and SVGEGT. The DNA of the CDR3 is TGTGCCAGCAGTTACTCGACTGCGGGGGGCCATTGGGCCGCATACGAGCAGTACTTC. Translated, it gives CASSYSTAGGHWAAYEQYF.

V gene TRBV5-6 combines with J gene TRBJ2-1, with 7 bases identical to TRBD1. The CDR3 is 14 amino acids. J was trimmed by 1 base and V by 6 bases; bases with no gene match: 4. Germline-derived CDR1 and CDR2 are SGHDT and YYEEEE. CDR3 region: CASTYRGSYNEQFF. The CDR3 DNA is TGTGCCAGCACCTACAGGGGATCCTACAATGAGCAGTTCTTC.

The chain is built from TRBV27 and TRBJ2-7; no reliable D call. The CDR3 consists of 15 residues. From germline, CDR1 is MNHEY and CDR2 SMNVEV (reference sequence). Trimming removed 0 bases at V and 1 base at J, with 10 bases between. The CDR3 loop reads CASSLSSMGSYEQYF. The CDR3 nucleotides are TGTGCCAGCAGTTTATCGTCGATGGGGTCCTACGAGCAGTACTTC.

The V and J genes are TRBV27 and TRBJ1-5; TRBD1 might be the D (5 bases). This CDR3 comprises 16 residues. CDR1 is MNHEY and CDR2 is SMNVEV in the germline V gene (reference sequence). V lost 4 bases, J lost 3 bases, and 16 bases lay in between. CDR3 nucleotides: TGTGCCAGCAGTTATACCGGGACTGCGATCAATCAGCCCCAGCATTTT. Encoded protein: CASSYTGTAINQPQHF.

This rearrangement joins TRBV10-1 to TRBJ2-1; D is unclear. Germline V gene sequence: CDR1 WNHNN, CDR2 SYGVQD (reference sequence). Trimming took off 0 bases at V and 4 bases at J, with 7 bases between the two ends. The CDR3 extends over 14 amino acids. Here the CDR3 reads CASSESTTYNEQFF. The CDR3 DNA reads as TGCGCCAGCAGTGAGTCGACCACATACAATGAGCAGTTCTTC.

The chain recombines TRBV6-1 with TRBJ1-1, with a tentative D call TRBD1 (5 bases). CDR3 length equals 15 residues. Germline lookup yields CDR1 MNHNS and CDR2 SASEGT. Trimming cost V 2 bases and J 4 bases, with 14 bases left between them. The CDR3 DNA reads as TGTGCCAGCAGTGAATGGGGCCGCCCGGGCACTGAAGCTTTCTTT. It codes for CASSEWGRPGTEAFF.

V usage is TRBV5-6 and J usage is TRBJ2-7, with a tentative D call TRBD2 (6 bases). The germline V gene encodes CDR1 SGHDT and CDR2 YYEEEE. V shed 0 bases and J shed 0 bases, with 10 bases lying between them. The CDR3 is 15 residues long. The CDR3 loop is CASSLVGRGSYEQYF. DNA of the CDR3: TGTGCCAGCAGCTTGGTGGGGCGGGGCTCCTACGAGCAGTACTTC.

V and J are TRBV5-5 and TRBJ1-1; D unclear. V dropped 0 bases and J dropped 4 bases, with 4 bases sitting between them. CDR3 length equals 12 residues. Germline loops: CDR1 SGHKS, CDR2 YYEKEE (reference sequence). CDR3 DNA sequence: TGTGCCAGCAGCTTGGTGCTCACTGAAGCTTTCTTT. It is translated as CASSLVLTEAFF.

The chain carries TRBV28 and TRBJ2-1; no clear D. V lost 2 bases to trimming and J lost 9 bases, with 8 bases between them. In germline, CDR1 is MDHEN, CDR2 SYDVKM. This CDR3 spans 12 amino acids. CDR3 DNA sequence: TGTGCCAGCAGTTTACTCGCACTTGAGCAGTTCTTC. This gives the protein CASSLLALEQFF.

The rearrangement uses TRBV5-1 and TRBJ1-1; maybe TRBD1 (5 bases). Germline lookup yields CDR1 SGHRS and CDR2 YFSETQ. V was pared by 2 bases and J by 2 bases, with 10 bases between. This CDR3 region has 14 residues. CDR3 residues: CASSFQTENTEAFF. CDR3 in DNA: TGCGCCAGCAGCTTCCAGACAGAAAACACTGAAGCTTTCTTT.

The rearrangement uses TRBV6-6 and TRBJ1-2, with D perhaps TRBD1 (5 bases). Trimming took off 3 bases at V and 7 bases at J, with 18 bases between the two ends. Germline CDR1 MNHNY, CDR2 SVGAGI (reference sequence). This CDR3 contains 15 residues. As DNA, the CDR3 is TGTGCCAGCAGTTATCAGGTTGGTCAGGGACCTGGCTACACCTTC. Its protein product is CASSYQVGQGPGYTF.

This clone came up a few times. The rearrangement uses TRBV4-2 and TRBJ1-5, with 9 bases fitting TRBD1. CDR3 size: 15 residues. Germline CDR1 LGHNA, CDR2 YNFKEQ. V gave up 4 bases and J gave up 5 bases; unmatched junction bases: 6. This chain's CDR3 is CASSPGTGKDQPQHF. Written as DNA, the CDR3 is TGTGCCAGCAGCCCCGGGACAGGGAAGGATCAGCCCCAGCATTTT.

This chain links TRBV7-9 with TRBJ1-2, with 9 positions matching TRBD1. The trim removed 5 bases at V and 0 bases at J, leaving 4 bases unmatched. The CDR3 is 15 amino acids. Germline CDR1 is SEHNR and CDR2 is FQNEAQ (reference sequence). CDR3 nucleotides: TGTGCCAGCAGCCTACAGGGGGCGTCTAACTATGGCTACACCTTC. Protein sequence: CASSLQGASNYGYTF.

The J gene is TRBJ2-7, the V gene TRBV15; possible D gene TRBD2, 5 bases. This CDR3 spans 14 amino acids. Looked up from germline, CDR1 is LNHNV and CDR2 is YYDKDF (reference sequence). Deletions cut 0 bases from V and 4 bases from J, with 10 bases between. The CDR3 DNA is TGTGCCACCAGCAGAGACCAAGGCGGGTACGAGCAGTACTTC. It encodes CATSRDQGGYEQYF.

The rearrangement joins TRBV5-4 to TRBJ1-2, with D tentatively TRBD1 (5 bases). Deletions cut 5 bases from V and 2 bases from J, with 13 bases between. CDR1 is SGHNT, CDR2 YYREEE, per germline (reference sequence). CDR3 length equals 14 residues. The chain's CDR3 is CASRDAGRNYGYTF. The CDR3 DNA is TGTGCCAGCAGGGATGCGGGACGGAACTATGGCTACACCTTC.

CDR3 sequence (DNA): TGTGCCAGCAGCAACACCGGCAGGAACACTGAAGCTTTCTTT. Protein product: CASSNTGRNTEAFF. V is TRBV3-1 (or the pseudogene TRBV3-2) and J is TRBJ1-1; D gene uncertain. V was trimmed by 5 bases and J by 1 base, leaving 11 bases between them. Germline CDR1 reads LGHDT; CDR2 reads YNNKEL (reference sequence). The CDR3 totals 14 residues.

The chain joins TRBV5-4 to TRBJ2-5, with D perhaps assigned TRBD1 or TRBD2 (5 bases each). There are 16 residues in the CDR3. The V and J ends lost 1 base and 5 bases respectively, with 18 bases between them. Germline lookup yields CDR1 SGHNT and CDR2 YYREEE (reference sequence). The CDR3 is CASSLNPGPGEETQYF. Written as DNA, the CDR3 is TGTGCCAGCAGCTTGAATCCGGGACCCGGGGAGGAGACCCAGTACTTC.

CDR3 DNA sequence: TGTGCTAGTGGTTTGGGGCAGGGGGCCCCCAATGAGCAGTTCTTC. This gives the protein CASGLGQGAPNEQFF. The chain joins TRBV12-5 to TRBJ2-1; TRBD1 agrees at 8 bases. CDR1 and CDR2 from the germline V gene are LGHNT and FRNRAP. The CDR3 spans 15 residues. Trimming removed 1 base from V and 6 bases from J; junction bases left unmatched: 5.

This sequence joins TRBV9 and TRBJ2-7; 11 nucleotides agree with TRBD2. V lost 3 bases and J lost 3; bases outside the gene matches: 11. Germline V gene sequence: CDR1 SGDLS, CDR2 YYNGEE. The CDR3 runs 17 residues. CDR3 sequence (DNA): TGTGCCAGCAGCGAGCTCCTTGGGACTAGCGGACTCTACGAGCAGTACTTC. Translated, it gives CASSELLGTSGLYEQYF. Using reference TRBV9 and TRBJ2-7 for the parts outside the CDR3, the full variable domain is DSGVTQTPKHLITATGQRVTLRCSPRSGDLSVYWYQQSLDQGLQFLIQYYNGEERAKGNILERFSAQQFPDLHSELNLSSLELGDSALYFCASSELLGTSGLYEQYFGPGTRLTVT.

The rearrangement joins TRBV19 to TRBJ1-2; D may be TRBD1 (5 bases). CDR3 size: 13 residues. Trimming left V 7 bases short and J 8 bases short, with 17 bases between. From germline, CDR1 is LNHDA and CDR2 SQIVND (reference sequence). The CDR3 DNA reads as TGTGCCAGTACTCCCCAACAGGCGGGGGGCTACACCTTC. Residues: CASTPQQAGGYTF.

This clone was counted between two and nine times. The chain links TRBV5-8 to TRBJ2-7, with no clear D. Germline CDR1 reads SGHTS; CDR2 reads YDEGEE. Trimming cost V 4 bases and J 3 bases, with 14 bases left between them. The CDR3 length is 14 residues. CDR3 DNA sequence: TGTGCCAGCAGCGCGATATTTAGTTACTACGAGCAGTACTTC. This sequence encodes CASSAIFSYYEQYF.

This clone was seen a few times. The genes are TRBV12-3 or TRBV12-4 and TRBJ1-2; TRBD1 might be the D (6 bases). The length of the CDR3 is 13 residues. Trimming took off 5 bases at V and 7 bases at J, with 14 bases between the two ends. DNA of the CDR3: TGTGCCAGCAGTGACCAGGGGAGTCGTGGCTACACCTTC. Its protein is CASSDQGSRGYTF.

The chain couples TRBV5-1 to TRBJ2-3; 8 bases are shared with TRBD2. CDR1 is SGHRS, CDR2 YFSETQ, per germline. Trimming removed 4 bases from V and 2 bases from J; junction bases left unmatched: 6. CDR3 length: 15 residues. In nucleotides, the CDR3 is TGCGCCAGCAGCGTTCTAGCGGGTTCCACAGATACGCAGTATTTT. Encoded protein: CASSVLAGSTDTQYF.

The chain links TRBV7-9 to TRBJ2-2, with 9 nucleotides matching TRBD1. The CDR3 is 16 amino acids. Germline assignment: CDR1 SEHNR and CDR2 FQNEAQ (reference sequence). V dropped 4 bases and J dropped 1; count of bases not matched to a gene: 4. The CDR3: CASSYKTGGNTGELFF. The CDR3, as DNA: TGTGCCAGCAGCTATAAGACAGGGGGGAACACCGGGGAGCTGTTTTTT.

The rearrangement joins TRBV2 to TRBJ2-7; 7 bases map to TRBD1. Trimming took 8 bases from V and 3 from J; bases not matched to a gene: 7. This CDR3 comprises 13 residues. Germline V CDR1 and CDR2: SNHLY, FYNNEI. CDR3 amino acids: CASDGTEGYEQYF. The CDR3 coding sequence is TGTGCCAGCGACGGGACAGAAGGCTACGAGCAGTACTTC.